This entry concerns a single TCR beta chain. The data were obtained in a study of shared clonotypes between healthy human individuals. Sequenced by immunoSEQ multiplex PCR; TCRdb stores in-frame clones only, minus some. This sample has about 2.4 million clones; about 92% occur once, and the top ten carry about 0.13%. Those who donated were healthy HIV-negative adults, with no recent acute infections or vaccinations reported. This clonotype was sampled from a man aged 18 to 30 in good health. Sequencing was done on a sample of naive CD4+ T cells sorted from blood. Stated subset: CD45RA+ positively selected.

CDR3 protein: CASSVTANYGYTF. In DNA form, the CDR3 reads TGTGCCAGCAGTGTCACGGCTAACTATGGCTACACCTTC. The rearrangement joins TRBV6-1 to TRBJ1-2; D remains unclear. Germline values: CDR1 MNHNS, CDR2 SASEGT. V was pared by 4 bases and J by 0 bases, with 6 bases between. The CDR3 is made up of 13 amino acids.